This is a list of T cell receptor beta chains from one sample in a study of blood T cell repertoires in COVID-19. Clones were sequenced by immunoSEQ multiplex PCR, and TCRdb holds only the in-frame ones, with some missing. Counted here are approximately 190,000 clones, approximately 84% occurring once; the ten biggest clones make up about 5.1%. The sequenced sample consisted of peripheral blood. The receptors were sampled from a woman in her seventies with active or convalescent COVID-19. The CDR3 runs from the conserved cysteine through the conserved F or W. The D gene is left open where the match is weak. Rows give clone size only sometimes, using once, few, many, or a class for an expanded clone.

TRBJ2-7 | . | TRBV7-9 | . | CASSLAQAGHSYEQYF | TGTGCCAGCAGCTTAGCGCAGGCAGGGCACTCCTACGAGCAGTACTTC
TRBJ2-1 | TRBD2 | TRBV4-2 | . | CASSRGGRFSYNEQFF | TGTGCCAGCAGCCGCGGCGGGAGATTCTCCTACAATGAGCAGTTCTTC
TRBJ2-3 | TRBD1 | TRBV6-5 | . | CASSPGGTQYF | TGTGCCAGCAGCCCAGGGGGTACGCAGTATTTT
TRBJ1-4 | . | TRBV3-1/TRBV3-2 | . | CASSQDSVGVLGEKLFF | TGTGCCAGCAGCCAAGATTCCGTCGGGGTTCTGGGGGAAAAACTGTTTTTT
TRBJ1-3 | TRBD1 | TRBV9 | . | CASSLNRGPSGNTIYF | TGTGCCAGCAGTTTGAACAGGGGGCCCTCTGGAAACACCATATATTTT
TRBJ2-7 | TRBD1 | TRBV6-5 | . | CASRDRVSYEQYF | TGTGCCAGCAGGGACAGGGTGTCCTACGAGCAGTACTTC
TRBJ2-1 | TRBD2 | TRBV27 | . | CASGGGVGNEQFF | TGTGCCAGCGGCGGGGGGGTGGGGAATGAGCAGTTCTTC
TRBJ2-5 | . | TRBV23-1 | . | CARSLHADLQETQYF | TGCGCCAGATCCCTCCACGCAGATTTACAAGAGACCCAGTACTTC
TRBJ2-7 | . | TRBV5-6 | . | CASSPPGGVRGQGEQYF | TGTGCCAGCAGCCCCCCAGGGGGGGTCAGGGGGCAGGGGGAGCAGTACTTC
TRBJ2-1 | TRBD2 | TRBV7-3 | . | CASSLLAGGYNEQFF | TGTGCCAGCAGCTTACTAGCGGGAGGCTACAATGAGCAGTTCTTC
TRBJ2-1 | TRBD2 | TRBV2 | . | CASSVLAGNNEQFF | TGTGCCAGCAGTGTACTAGCGGGCAACAATGAGCAGTTCTTC
TRBJ2-1 | . | TRBV9 | once | CASSVVANPHNEQFF | TGTGCCAGCAGCGTAGTGGCAAACCCACACAATGAGCAGTTCTTC
TRBJ2-3 | . | TRBV11-3 | once | CASSFRRDTTDTQYF | TGTGCCAGCAGCTTCAGGCGGGATACTACAGATACGCAGTATTTT
TRBJ2-2 | . | TRBV24-1 | . | CATSDGLTGGGNTGELFF | TGTGCCACCAGTGATGGCCTTACTGGGGGAGGGAACACCGGGGAGCTGTTTTTT
TRBJ1-1 | . | TRBV5-1 | . | CASSLRSGFAEAFF | TGCGCCAGCAGCTTGAGGTCAGGGTTCGCTGAAGCTTTCTTT
TRBJ2-7 | TRBD2 | TRBV2 | . | CATTWGRLAGVQGEQYF | TGTGCCACCACTTGGGGTAGGCTAGCGGGAGTACAGGGCGAGCAGTACTTC
TRBJ2-7 | TRBD1 | TRBV5-1 | . | CASSLGDRAYF | TGCGCCAGCAGCTTGGGTGACAGGGCGTACTTC
TRBJ1-1 | TRBD1 | TRBV2 | . | CASSRGQGLNTEAFF | TGTGCCAGCAGCCGGGGACAGGGGTTGAACACTGAAGCTTTCTTT
TRBJ2-3 | . | TRBV5-1 | . | CASSSGGPVDTQYF | TGCGCCAGCAGCTCCGGAGGGCCTGTAGATACGCAGTATTTT
TRBJ2-5 | . | TRBV7-9 | . | CASSLLTASTETQYF | TGTGCCAGCAGCTTATTAACAGCTAGCACAGAGACCCAGTACTTC
TRBJ1-1 | . | TRBV29-1 | . | CSVAGGINTEAFF | TGCAGCGTTGCGGGGGGAATTAACACTGAAGCTTTCTTT
TRBJ1-6 | . | TRBV6-5 | . | CASSVISPLHF | TGTGCCAGCAGCGTAATTTCACCCCTCCACTTT
TRBJ1-4 | TRBD1 | TRBV2 | . | CASSRDRGGNEKLFF | TGTGCCAGCAGTAGGGACAGGGGAGGGAATGAAAAACTGTTTTTT
TRBJ1-5 | TRBD1 | TRBV28 | . | CASSSQGYNQPQHF | TGTGCCAGCAGTTCACAGGGGTACAATCAGCCCCAGCATTTT
TRBJ2-2 | TRBD1 | TRBV5-1 | few | CASSLGTGYTGELFF | TGCGCCAGCAGCCTGGGGACAGGTTACACCGGGGAGCTGTTTTTT
TRBJ2-7 | . | TRBV30 | . | CAWSLAYEQYF | TGTGCCTGGAGTCTAGCCTACGAGCAGTACTTC
TRBJ2-7 | TRBD1 | TRBV11-3 | few | CASSAGQGSYEQYF | TGTGCCAGCAGCGCGGGACAGGGCTCCTACGAGCAGTACTTC
TRBJ1-2 | TRBD1 | TRBV19 | once | CASSLGQGAGGYTF | TGTGCCAGTAGTCTGGGACAGGGGGCGGGAGGCTACACCTTC
TRBJ1-5 | . | TRBV28 | . | CASTRGGVGNQPQHF | TGTGCCAGCACCCGGGGGGGGGTTGGCAATCAGCCCCAGCATTTT
TRBJ1-1 | . | TRBV28 | few | CASIISGLVTEAFF | TGTGCCAGCATCATATCGGGACTAGTCACTGAAGCTTTCTTT
TRBJ1-3 | . | TRBV7-2 | few | CASSLGSGNTIYF | TGTGCCAGCAGCCTCGGCTCTGGAAACACCATATATTTT
TRBJ2-7 | . | TRBV10-1 | few | CASSEGVAYEQYF | TGCGCCAGCAGTGAAGGGGTGGCCTACGAGCAGTACTTC
TRBJ2-3 | TRBD1 | TRBV28 | once | CASKQGESRGDTQYF | TGTGCCAGCAAACAGGGGGAGTCCCGGGGAGATACGCAGTATTTT
TRBJ1-2 | TRBD1 | TRBV28 | once | CASSWGQSNYGYTF | TGTGCCAGCAGTTGGGGACAGTCCAACTATGGCTACACCTTC
TRBJ2-1 | TRBD2 | TRBV27 | . | CASMLAGGPHEQFF | TGTGCCAGCATGCTGGCGGGAGGACCCCATGAGCAGTTCTTC
TRBJ2-2 | . | TRBV11-2 | once | CASSHPGAGRYAGELFF | TGTGCCAGCAGCCACCCCGGTGCGGGGCGGTACGCCGGGGAGCTGTTTTTT
TRBJ2-7 | TRBD2 | TRBV5-4 | . | CASSPEPLAGAADYEQYF | TGTGCCAGCAGCCCCGAGCCTCTAGCGGGAGCTGCGGACTACGAGCAGTACTTC
TRBJ1-1 | . | TRBV5-1 | . | CASSRDGQFAEAFF | TGCGCCAGCAGCCGGGATGGACAGTTCGCTGAAGCTTTCTTT
TRBJ2-3 | TRBD2 | TRBV2 | . | CASSELVGGPTADTQYF | TGTGCCAGCAGTGAATTGGTGGGAGGGCCTACAGCAGATACGCAGTATTTT
TRBJ2-7 | . | TRBV30 | . | CAWSVPKRRAYEQYF | TGTGCCTGGAGTGTACCCAAGAGGAGGGCCTACGAGCAGTACTTC
TRBJ1-2 | TRBD1 | TRBV28 | . | CASRPRQGNNYGYTF | TGTGCCAGCAGGCCTCGACAGGGAAATAACTATGGCTACACCTTC
TRBJ2-3 | TRBD2 | TRBV19 | . | CASSIAGGRSDTQYF | TGTGCCAGTAGTATAGCGGGAGGGCGATCAGATACGCAGTATTTT